The 12 T cell receptor beta chains given below trace back to one sample, sequenced in a study of tissue T cells after allogeneic stem cell transplantation. The data were produced by immunoSEQ multiplex PCR, yet TCRdb's version contains in-frame clones alone and is incomplete. The sample lists over 40,000 clones, about three quarters occurring once. Sequenced material: sorted cells pooled from one or two spleens. Every receptor here comes from a pool of C57BL/6 mice in good health.

As concerns this clone: Genes and germline are mouse. The sequenced fragment ends 1 residue before the CDR3 boundary, so the rest is inferred from the germline J gene. This sample also contains other DNA sequences that code for the same CDR3. The J gene is TRBJ2-5, the V gene TRBV14; D is ambiguous. CDR3 length: 12 amino acids. CDR1 and CDR2 from the germline V gene are SGHDT and FRDEAV. Trimming pared 2 bases from V and 6 bases from J, leaving 7 bases between. This CDR3 reads CASSFRTDTQYF. The sequenced CDR3 bases are TGTGCCAGCAGTTTTCGCACGGACACCCAGTAC.

Comments on this clone: Germline and genes here are mouse. The CDR3 end is not reached by the read, which stops 1 residue before it; the germline J gene fills it in. This chain connects TRBV21 to TRBJ2-7; 13 bases fit TRBD2. TRBV21 is treated as an ORF (open reading frame) with a function not yet certain. The CDR3 runs to 14 residues. The V and J ends lost 3 bases and 4 bases, in that order; junction bases with no gene match: 0. The DNA read from the CDR3 is TGTGCTAGCAGTCAGGGACTGGGGGGGTATGAACAGTAC. As protein: CASSQGLGGYEQY. The CDR3, in full, reads CASSQGLGGYEQYF.

Points on this clone: Here the gene names and germline are mouse. The read stops 1 residue short of the end of the CDR3; the missing end is completed from the germline J gene. This sequence joins TRBV5 and TRBJ1-2; D might be TRBD1 (6 bases). The CDR3 sequence is 14 residues long. Germline CDR1 LGHNA, CDR2 YNLKQL (reference sequence). V lost 2 bases and J lost 0, with 7 bases in between. The CDR3: CASSQRQANSDYTF. CDR3 bases read: TGTGCCAGCAGCCAAAGACAGGCAAACTCCGACTACACC.

As to this clone: The gene names given are mouse names. The sequenced fragment ends 1 residue before the CDR3 boundary, so the rest is inferred from the germline J gene. The J gene is TRBJ2-3, the V gene TRBV13-2; 10 nucleotides match TRBD2. The V gene end was trimmed by 5 bases and the J gene end by 5 bases; junction bases not matched to a gene: 5. Germline CDR1 and CDR2: NNHNN and SYGAGS (reference sequence). The CDR3 runs 14 residues. CDR3 DNA, as far as it was read: TGTGCCAGCGGCCACTGGGGGGGAGAAGAAACGCTGTAT. This sequence encodes CASGHWGGEETLY. The entire CDR3 protein is CASGHWGGEETLYF.

Details on this clone: The listed genes are named as in mouse. The read falls 1 residue short of the CDR3 end, and the missing part is taken from the germline J gene. The J gene is TRBJ2-2, the V gene TRBV19, with D possibly being TRBD1 (6 bases). The CDR3 spans 15 residues. Germline V CDR1 and CDR2: FNHDT, SITEND (reference sequence). V was pared by 2 bases and J by 1 base, with 9 bases between. CDR3 amino acids: CASSMQGLNTGQLYF. CDR3 bases read: TGTGCCAGCAGTATGCAGGGGCTAAACACCGGGCAGCTCTAC.

This clone was observed a handful of times. Germline and genes here are mouse. The sequenced fragment ends 1 residue before the CDR3 boundary, so the rest is inferred from the germline J gene. The rearrangement joins TRBV13-3 to TRBJ2-7; 8 positions match TRBD1. CDR1 and CDR2 from the germline V gene are NNHDY and SYVADS. The CDR3 is 14 amino acids. V lost 1 base, J lost 6 bases, and 6 bases stayed unmatched. Partial CDR3 DNA: TGTGCCAGCAGTGATCGGCAGGGGGCGAGTGAACAGTAC. The encoded protein is CASSDRQGASEQY. The whole CDR3 sequence reads CASSDRQGASEQYF.

Of note for this clone: Gene names and germline match the mouse. Read coverage stops 1 residue before the CDR3 terminus; the germline J gene supplies the remainder. The rearrangement joins TRBV13-2 to TRBJ2-7; the match to TRBD1 covers 9 bases. The ends lost 2 bases at V and 5 bases at J; junction bases unmatched: 2. The CDR3 covers 13 residues. CDR1 and CDR2 (germline): NNHNN, SYGAGS (reference sequence). CDR3 residues: CASGDRDRDEQYF. The covered CDR3 bases are TGTGCCAGCGGTGACCGGGACAGGGATGAACAGTAC.

To note about this clone: Gene names denote mouse genes. The read ends 1 residue early relative to the CDR3; the germline J gene fills the gap. This chain connects TRBV13-2 to TRBJ2-3; possibly TRBD1 or TRBD2 for D (6 bases each). The CDR3 covers 14 residues. Trimming shortened V by 3 bases and J by 0 bases, and 8 bases separated the two germline ends. The germline gives CDR1 NNHNN, CDR2 SYGAGS (reference sequence). The CDR3 DNA, read in part, is TGTGCCAGCGGTGCGGGGGCTAGTGCAGAAACGCTGTAT. This gives the protein CASGAGASAETLY. The CDR3 as a whole reads CASGAGASAETLYF.

On this clone: Gene and germline names: mouse. The CDR3 goes on 1 residue after the read ends, and that part is filled in from the germline J gene. The genes are TRBV20 and TRBJ1-4; D ambiguous. This CDR3 contains 14 residues. Trimming removed 3 bases at V and 0 bases at J, with 8 bases between. Germline CDR1 and CDR2: GFQATS and STVNSAI. This CDR3 reads CGASQALSNERLFF. Partial CDR3 DNA: TGTGGTGCTAGTCAGGCCCTTTCCAACGAAAGATTATTT.

This clone has more than one count but fewer than ten. Gene names refer to mouse genes. With the read ending 1 residue before the CDR3 end, the germline J gene is used to fill in that end. The rearrangement uses TRBV3 and TRBJ2-7, with TRBD2 identical over 7 bases. This CDR3 contains 13 residues. Germline V gene lookup returns CDR1 SNHLY and CDR2 FYNGKV (reference sequence). Trimming removed 2 bases from V and 5 bases from J; junction bases left unmatched: 3. This chain's CDR3 is CASSLNGGNEQYF. Partial CDR3 DNA: TGTGCCAGCAGCTTAAATGGGGGGAATGAACAGTAC.

Concerning this clone: The genes are named according to mouse. The sequence runs out 1 residue before the end of the CDR3; the remainder is reconstructed from the germline J gene. The chain combines TRBV13-1 with TRBJ2-1; D ambiguous. Per germline, CDR1 NSHNY and CDR2 SYGAGN. V shed 2 bases and J shed 9 bases, with 3 bases lying between them. The CDR3 extends over 10 amino acids. The covered CDR3 bases are TGTGCCAGCAGTGACGGTGAGCAGTTC. It codes for CASSDGEQF. The CDR3 as a whole reads CASSDGEQFF.

As for this clone: Each gene name is a mouse one. The read stops 1 residue short of the end of the CDR3; the missing end is completed from the germline J gene. The genes are TRBV26 and TRBJ2-5; D is possibly TRBD1 (5 bases). The germline CDR1 and CDR2 sequences are KGHPV and FQNQEV (reference sequence). Trimming removed 1 base from V and 0 bases from J, with 8 bases in between. This CDR3 spans 15 amino acids. The covered CDR3 bases are TGTGCCAGCAGTCTGTGGACAATTAACCAAGACACCCAGTAC. Translated: CASSLWTINQDTQY. The CDR3 in full is CASSLWTINQDTQYF.